These 25 T cell receptor beta chains originate from one sample sequenced in a study of graft-versus-host responses after intestinal transplantation. The assay was immunoSEQ multiplex PCR, and TCRdb's table has in-frame clones only and misses some. The sample has around 130,000 clones, approximately 90% seen once. Antigen specificity for these receptors is unknown. The specimen was unstimulated CD4+ T cells sorted from spleen or lymph node cells, collected before intestinal transplant. These receptors came from a human donor who received an intestinal transplant.

Comments on this clone: Other nucleotide sequences from this sample produce the same CDR3. This chain joins TRBV18 and TRBJ2-5, with no clear D. V was cut by 2 bases and J by 1 base, with 5 bases left in between. Looked up from germline, CDR1 is KGHSH and CDR2 is LQKENI. CDR3 length: 13 amino acids. CDR3 nucleotide sequence: TGTGCCAGCTCACCAGGGATCCAAGAGACCCAGTACTTC. It translates to CASSPGIQETQYF.

This chain links TRBV27 with TRBJ1-1; maybe TRBD1 (5 bases). The CDR3 covers 13 residues. Germline CDR1 MNHEY, CDR2 SMNVEV (reference sequence). Between the trimmed V and J ends, which lost 4 bases and 2 bases, there was a span of 8 bases. CDR3 residues: CASSYRSNTEAFF. The CDR3 region has the DNA TGTGCCAGCAGTTACAGGTCCAACACTGAAGCTTTCTTT.

In DNA form, the CDR3 reads TGTGCCAGCAGCCCCCAGGGACGCTCCTACAATGAGCAGTTCTTC. It yields the protein CASSPQGRSYNEQFF. The V gene is TRBV7-3, the J gene TRBJ2-1; D is tentatively TRBD1 or TRBD2 (5 bases each). The CDR3 sequence is 15 residues long. V was shortened by 5 bases and J by 0 bases, with 11 bases between the two germline ends. Germline CDR1 reads SGHTA; CDR2 reads FQGTGA.

This chain joins TRBV7-3 and TRBJ2-6, with D tentatively TRBD2 (5 bases). V was clipped by 5 bases and J by 0 bases, with 11 bases between them. The CDR3 is 16 residues long. Germline V lookup: CDR1 SGHTA, CDR2 FQGTGA. The CDR3 is CASSPGLPSGANVLTF. The CDR3 region has the DNA TGTGCCAGCAGCCCCGGACTGCCCTCTGGGGCCAACGTCCTGACTTTC.

The chain combines TRBV7-9 with TRBJ1-2, with D perhaps matching TRBD1 (5 bases). Trimming stripped 10 bases from V and 4 bases from J, with 16 bases between. This CDR3 is 13 amino acids long. The germline V gene encodes CDR1 SEHNR and CDR2 FQNEAQ (reference sequence). The DNA for the CDR3 is TGTGCCACCCCAGGGCGTTGGTCCTATGGCTACACCTTC. Its protein product is CATPGRWSYGYTF.

The rearrangement joins TRBV6-1 to TRBJ1-1, with 8 bases lining up with TRBD1. The CDR3 has 15 residues. Per the germline V gene, CDR1 is MNHNS and CDR2 is SASEGT. The V segment lost 2 bases and the J segment 1 base; nucleotides outside the gene matches: 3. The CDR3 reads CASSEPGTGNTEAFF. CDR3 in DNA: TGTGCCAGCAGTGAACCCGGGACAGGGAACACTGAAGCTTTCTTT.

This chain joins TRBV5-1 and TRBJ1-5; the D gene is possibly TRBD1 (5 bases). Germline CDR1 and CDR2: SGHRS and YFSETQ. The CDR3 runs 14 residues. Trimming left V 5 bases short and J 4 bases short, with 13 bases between. As DNA, the CDR3 is TGCGCCAGCAGTTGGGGTCCAGGGAATCAGCCCCAGCATTTT. It encodes CASSWGPGNQPQHF.

The rearrangement uses TRBV6-1 and TRBJ2-7; TRBD1 is a possible D gene (7 bases). The germline CDR1 and CDR2 sequences are MNHNS and SASEGT. This CDR3 has 17 residues. Trimming took 3 bases from V and 2 from J, leaving 20 bases between them. The CDR3: CASSDLWRDSLTYEQYF. CDR3 nucleotides: TGTGCCAGCAGTGACTTGTGGAGGGACAGTTTGACCTACGAGCAGTACTTC.

The CDR3 coding sequence is TGTGCCAGCTCTCTAATACAAGAGACCCAGTACTTC. Translated, it gives CASSLIQETQYF. V usage is TRBV18 and J usage is TRBJ2-5; no definite D call. The CDR3 totals 12 residues. The V end lost 6 bases, the J end lost 2 bases, and 7 bases lay between the germline ends. Germline CDR1 reads KGHSH; CDR2 reads LQKENI.

The CDR3 loop reads CVRSLGRVPDTQYF. CDR3 coding DNA: TGTGTCAGAAGCTTAGGGAGGGTCCCAGATACGCAGTATTTT. The chain joins TRBV7-5 to TRBJ2-3; TRBD2 is the table's D call and was not checked against the DNA. TRBV7-5 is deemed a pseudogene. The CDR3 contains 14 residues.

The chain links TRBV4-1 to TRBJ1-1; 7 positions match TRBD1. Germline CDR1 and CDR2: MGHRA and YSYEKL. V dropped 3 bases and J dropped 6; count of bases not matched to a gene: 13. The CDR3 is 16 amino acids. The CDR3 region is CASSQGRRGLLAEAFF. The DNA of the CDR3 is TGCGCCAGCAGCCAGGGGAGGAGGGGGCTTTTGGCTGAAGCTTTCTTT.

The genes are TRBV19 and TRBJ1-5; the D gene is possibly TRBD1 (5 bases). The germline V gene encodes CDR1 LNHDA and CDR2 SQIVND (reference sequence). V lost 1 base and J lost 11, with 9 bases in between. The length of the CDR3 is 12 residues. DNA for the CDR3: TGTGCCAGTAGTATAGTTGCAGGGACCCAGCATTTT. Protein sequence: CASSIVAGTQHF.

The V gene is TRBV5-3, the J gene TRBJ1-3; TRBD1 is a possible D gene (5 bases). TRBV5-3 is sorted into the ORF group, with uncertain function. With 4 bases removed from V and 0 bases from J, the gap between germline ends came to 14 bases. There are 16 residues in the CDR3. This chain's CDR3 is CARSMGPVLSGNTIYF. CDR3 nucleotides: TGTGCCAGAAGCATGGGGCCGGTACTCTCTGGAAACACCATATATTTT.

CDR3 bases: TGTGCCAGTAGTACAACTAGTCAGCCCCAGCATTTT. Translated: CASSTTSQPQHF. The chain is built from TRBV19 and TRBJ1-5; D not resolved. The CDR3 runs to 12 residues. Trimming left V 4 bases short and J 6 bases short, with 7 bases between. Looked up from germline, CDR1 is LNHDA and CDR2 is SQIVND (reference sequence).

The chain uses TRBV11-2 and TRBJ2-5, with 12 positions matching TRBD1. This CDR3 has 17 residues. Per the germline V gene, CDR1 is SGHAT and CDR2 is FQNNGV. The J segment lost 4 bases and the V segment lost 5 bases, leaving 11 bases of the junction unmatched. The CDR3 DNA follows: TGTGCCAGCAGCCTGCACACGGGACAGGGGGCCGGAGAGACCCAGTACTTC. Amino acid sequence: CASSLHTGQGAGETQYF.

The gene calls are TRBV6-1 and TRBJ1-6, with no clear D. CDR1 and CDR2 from the germline V gene are MNHNS and SASEGT. The V and J ends lost 7 bases and 3 bases respectively, with 4 bases between them. The CDR3 is made up of 12 amino acids. The CDR3 nucleotides read TGTGCCAGCACCAACTATAATTCACCCCTCCACTTT. Translation: CASTNYNSPLHF.

The chain links TRBV7-2 to TRBJ1-2; D may be TRBD1 (5 bases). In germline, CDR1 is SGHTA, CDR2 FQGNSA. Deletions cut 5 bases from V and 6 bases from J, with 19 bases between. The CDR3 extends over 15 amino acids. The CDR3 sequence is CASSRRGAAVDGYTF. In DNA, the CDR3 is TGTGCCAGCAGCAGACGTGGGGCCGCGGTGGATGGCTACACCTTC.

The chain joins TRBV5-4 to TRBJ2-5, with TRBD2 identical over 13 bases. CDR3 size: 16 residues. With 4 bases clipped from V and 4 bases from J, the junction kept 7 bases outside the gene matches. Germline V gene sequence: CDR1 SGHNT, CDR2 YYREEE (reference sequence). The CDR3 bases are TGTGCCAGCAGCCCCGGACTAGCGGGGGCGCGAGAGACCCAGTACTTC. It codes for CASSPGLAGARETQYF.

The V gene is TRBV4-1, the J gene TRBJ2-5, with 7 bases that match TRBD2. Germline-derived CDR1 and CDR2 are MGHRA and YSYEKL. After removal of 0 bases from V and 5 bases from J, the junction contained 6 bases not matched to a gene. This CDR3 has 15 residues. This CDR3 is CASSQDQRGWETQYF. The CDR3 DNA follows: TGCGCCAGCAGCCAAGACCAGCGGGGATGGGAGACCCAGTACTTC.

The rearrangement uses TRBV7-8 and TRBJ1-3, with TRBD1 matching 9 bases. CDR1 is SGHVS, CDR2 FQNEAQ, per germline. V was clipped by 5 bases and J by 2 bases; unmatched bases: 4. This CDR3 contains 15 residues. DNA of the CDR3: TGTGCCAGCAGCAACAGGGGGCAAACTGGAAACACCATATATTTT. Amino acid sequence: CASSNRGQTGNTIYF. Filled out from reference TRBV7-8 and TRBJ1-3, the complete variable domain reads GAGVSQSPRYKVAKRGQDVALRCDPISGHVSLFWYQQALGQGPEFLTYFQNEAQLDKSGLPSDRFFAERPEGSVSTLKIQRTQQEDSAVYLCASSNRGQTGNTIYFGEGSWLTVV.

The chain employs TRBV5-6 and TRBJ2-2; D may be TRBD2 (7 bases). V lost 8 bases, J lost 2 bases, and 13 bases lay in between. Germline CDR1 reads SGHDT; CDR2 reads YYEEEE. This CDR3 is built from 14 residues. The chain's CDR3 is CASQRDINTGELFF. CDR3 in DNA: TGTGCCAGTCAGCGGGACATAAACACCGGGGAGCTGTTTTTT.

The chain is built from TRBV11-3 and TRBJ1-2, with TRBD1 as a possible D gene (6 bases). The CDR3 runs to 18 residues. Per germline, CDR1 SGHNT and CDR2 YENEEA. Trimming took off 3 bases at V and 7 bases at J, with 27 bases between the two ends. CDR3 amino acids: CASSFDHREPTAPGGYTF. The CDR3 bases are TGTGCCAGCAGCTTCGATCACAGGGAACCTACCGCACCTGGTGGCTACACCTTC. Complete variable domain (other parts from reference TRBV11-3 and TRBJ1-2): EAGVVQSPRYKIIEKKQPVAFWCNPISGHNTLYWYLQNLGQGPELLIRYENEEAVDDSQLPKDRFSAERLKGVDSTLKIQPAELGDSAVYLCASSFDHREPTAPGGYTFGSGTRLTVV.

The chain is built from TRBV18 and TRBJ1-5; D is uncertain. Germline V CDR1 and CDR2: KGHSH, LQKENI. Trimming took off 4 bases at V and 10 bases at J, with 14 bases between the two ends. There are 13 residues in the CDR3. Here the CDR3 reads CASSLTERVPQHF. CDR3 nucleotides: TGTGCCAGCTCACTGACGGAGAGGGTTCCCCAGCATTTT.

V gene TRBV14 combines with J gene TRBJ2-2; D remains ambiguous. Germline loops: CDR1 SGHDN, CDR2 FVKESK. The length of the CDR3 is 11 residues. Trimming pared 1 base from V and 9 bases from J, leaving 3 bases between. CDR3 sequence reads: CASSQARELFF. CDR3 DNA: TGTGCCAGCAGCCAAGCCCGGGAGCTGTTTTTT.

This chain connects TRBV7-2 to TRBJ1-3; D unresolved. Germline CDR1 SGHTA, CDR2 FQGNSA. The CDR3 contains 12 residues. Trimming cost V 4 bases and J 4 bases, with 5 bases left between them. The CDR3 is CASSSPGNTIYF. CDR3 nucleotides: TGTGCCAGCAGCTCCCCCGGAAACACCATATATTTT.